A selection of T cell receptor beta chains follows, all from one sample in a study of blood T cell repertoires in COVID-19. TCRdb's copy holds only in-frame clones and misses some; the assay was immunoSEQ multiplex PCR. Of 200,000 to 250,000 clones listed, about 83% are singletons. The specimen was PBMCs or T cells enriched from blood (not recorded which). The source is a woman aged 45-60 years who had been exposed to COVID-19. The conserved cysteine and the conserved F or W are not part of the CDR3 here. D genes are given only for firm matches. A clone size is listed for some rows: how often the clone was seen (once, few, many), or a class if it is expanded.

CDR3aa: ASRRRGADQETQY
v_gene: TRBV19
d_gene: TRBD2
abundance: .

CDR3aa: ASSMTGQGFAGETQY
v_gene: TRBV19
d_gene: TRBD1
abundance: once

CDR3aa: ASTQGETQY
v_gene: TRBV10-2
d_gene: .
abundance: .

CDR3aa: ASSLGVGPNTEAF
v_gene: TRBV7-9
d_gene: .
abundance: few

CDR3aa: ASSPLGGDEETQY
v_gene: TRBV7-7
d_gene: .
abundance: .

CDR3aa: ASSFTQGTTEAF
v_gene: TRBV28
d_gene: .
abundance: .

CDR3aa: ASSPGQGERYEQY
v_gene: TRBV23-1
d_gene: TRBD1
abundance: once

CDR3aa: SERDNDGYT
v_gene: TRBV20-1
d_gene: .
abundance: .

CDR3aa: ATSREGGGAYEQY
v_gene: TRBV15
d_gene: TRBD2
abundance: many

CDR3aa: AWEDSVNTEAF
v_gene: TRBV30
d_gene: .
abundance: few

CDR3aa: ASRFIGGGIITEAF
v_gene: TRBV27
d_gene: .
abundance: once

CDR3aa: ASSPGGAGGTEAF
v_gene: TRBV5-4
d_gene: TRBD1
abundance: .

CDR3aa: ASRDDRTGRRYGYT
v_gene: TRBV9
d_gene: TRBD1
abundance: .

CDR3aa: ASSRGQALPTYEQY
v_gene: TRBV27
d_gene: TRBD1
abundance: .

CDR3aa: ATSPPTGQGKGGELF
v_gene: TRBV15
d_gene: TRBD1
abundance: .

CDR3aa: ATSRDPGDHTEAF
v_gene: TRBV15
d_gene: .
abundance: .

CDR3aa: ASSFLGYTEAF
v_gene: TRBV7-9
d_gene: .
abundance: .

CDR3aa: ASSINTNTEAF
v_gene: TRBV19
d_gene: .
abundance: .

CDR3aa: ASSDTATYEQY
v_gene: TRBV3-1/TRBV3-2
d_gene: .
abundance: .

CDR3aa: ASRLDREAF
v_gene: TRBV5-1
d_gene: .
abundance: .

CDR3aa: ASSLRGQRTDTQY
v_gene: TRBV5-8
d_gene: .
abundance: few

CDR3aa: ASGGGMNEQF
v_gene: TRBV12-5
d_gene: .
abundance: .

CDR3aa: ASSLTSGGWYNEQF
v_gene: TRBV13
d_gene: TRBD2
abundance: .

CDR3aa: ASKEAGGMTDTQY
v_gene: TRBV19
d_gene: TRBD2
abundance: .

CDR3aa: ASSEGAASQY
v_gene: TRBV10-1
d_gene: .
abundance: .

CDR3aa: ASSPRPFLAGGTDTQY
v_gene: TRBV6-2/TRBV6-3
d_gene: TRBD2
abundance: .

CDR3aa: ASSSPGQGSNSPLH
v_gene: TRBV6-2/TRBV6-3
d_gene: TRBD1
abundance: .

CDR3aa: SASLAGGPYEQY
v_gene: TRBV20-1
d_gene: TRBD2
abundance: .

CDR3aa: ASSENPGSEQY
v_gene: TRBV6-1
d_gene: .
abundance: .

CDR3aa: ASSSPGQTFYGYT
v_gene: TRBV6-5
d_gene: .
abundance: .

CDR3aa: ASSLTRPPGGYGYT
v_gene: TRBV6-6
d_gene: .
abundance: .

CDR3aa: ASSQTGKGDTQY
v_gene: TRBV5-4
d_gene: .
abundance: .

CDR3aa: ASSRMRGGSTDTQY
v_gene: TRBV5-5
d_gene: .
abundance: .

CDR3aa: ASKVGGTGELF
v_gene: TRBV28
d_gene: .
abundance: .

CDR3aa: ASRRDRTGETEAF
v_gene: TRBV5-8
d_gene: .
abundance: .

CDR3aa: ASTTGQGTDTQY
v_gene: TRBV5-1
d_gene: TRBD1
abundance: .

CDR3aa: ASSSDRVNEKLF
v_gene: TRBV5-1
d_gene: TRBD1
abundance: .

CDR3aa: ASTRGSTEAF
v_gene: TRBV3-1/TRBV3-2
d_gene: .
abundance: .

CDR3aa: ASKGRLSIDRLSNYGYT
v_gene: TRBV3-1/TRBV3-2
d_gene: .
abundance: .

CDR3aa: ASSQGRTEAF
v_gene: TRBV12-3/TRBV12-4
d_gene: .
abundance: .

CDR3aa: ASSYEGHYNEQF
v_gene: TRBV6-5
d_gene: .
abundance: .

CDR3aa: ASRDSQGNTIY
v_gene: TRBV12-3/TRBV12-4
d_gene: TRBD1
abundance: .

CDR3aa: ASSRVQGQGQY
v_gene: TRBV7-9
d_gene: TRBD1
abundance: .

CDR3aa: ASSPQARNTEAF
v_gene: TRBV27
d_gene: .
abundance: .

CDR3aa: ASSLRGLLHNEQF
v_gene: TRBV9
d_gene: .
abundance: .

CDR3aa: ASSLGLAGEQF
v_gene: TRBV7-9
d_gene: TRBD2
abundance: once

CDR3aa: ASSATSGDQETQY
v_gene: TRBV9
d_gene: TRBD2
abundance: .

CDR3aa: ASSSDYGYT
v_gene: TRBV12-3/TRBV12-4
d_gene: .
abundance: .

CDR3aa: ASSPSDRASYEQY
v_gene: TRBV3-1/TRBV3-2
d_gene: TRBD1
abundance: .

CDR3aa: ASSPGLGGYT
v_gene: TRBV6-6
d_gene: .
abundance: .

CDR3aa: ASTSQSEAF
v_gene: TRBV5-1
d_gene: .
abundance: few

CDR3aa: ASSYGPEAF
v_gene: TRBV5-6
d_gene: .
abundance: .

CDR3aa: ASSRGTGGDEKLF
v_gene: TRBV18
d_gene: TRBD1
abundance: .

CDR3aa: AISETQGMNTGELF
v_gene: TRBV10-3
d_gene: TRBD1
abundance: .

CDR3aa: ASSPGTGFLHPRGNTIY
v_gene: TRBV28
d_gene: TRBD1
abundance: .

CDR3aa: ASSHTGSNQPQH
v_gene: TRBV19
d_gene: .
abundance: .

CDR3aa: ASSYRGQGYPYEQY
v_gene: TRBV5-1
d_gene: TRBD1
abundance: .

CDR3aa: ASSPGDLGEQY
v_gene: TRBV18
d_gene: .
abundance: .